Each of the 28 T cell receptor beta chains below was sequenced from the same sample in a study of T-cell memory formation after mild COVID-19. TCRdb reprocessed the 5' RACE reads with MiXCR, giving one entry per CDR3 protein. The sample lists fewer than 250,000 distinct CDR3 sequences, 15% seen once, with around 2% in the top ten. Specimen: PBMCs or a T cell subset sorted from them (not recorded which). Every receptor here comes from an adult woman who had mild COVID-19 (a few samples of this study predate the infection). Cell type and time point are not known.

This clonotype was found a few times. V usage is TRBV10-3 and J usage is TRBJ2-7; TRBD2 matches at 14 bases. The CDR3 is 16 amino acids. CDR1 is ENHRY and CDR2 is SYGVKD in the germline V gene. J gave up 3 bases and V 1 base, and 2 bases lay outside the gene matches. The CDR3 coding sequence is TGTGCCATCAGTGAGTTAGGGACTAGCGGGAGCTACGAGCAGTACTTC. Translating it yields CAISELGTSGSYEQYF.

This clonotype was detected only a few times. This rearrangement joins TRBV19 to TRBJ1-1; the D gene is possibly TRBD1 (5 bases). CDR1 LNHDA and CDR2 SQIVND come from the germline V gene (reference sequence). CDR3 length: 15 amino acids. The germline V and J ends were trimmed by 7 bases and 0 bases, with 15 bases remaining between them. Here the CDR3 DNA reads TGTGCCAGTAAGCCGGGCTGGGGGATGAACACTGAAGCTTTCTTT. It encodes CASKPGWGMNTEAFF.

This clonotype was detected only a few times. The chain recombines TRBV6-5 with TRBJ2-1; 9 bases are a match to TRBD2. The CDR3 contains 18 residues. CDR1 is MNHEY, CDR2 SVGAGI, per germline. The junction had 11 bases not matched to a gene; V was cut back by 1 base and J by 4 bases. CDR3 protein: CASSYLGLAGAMYNEQFF. CDR3 in DNA: TGTGCCAGCAGTTACTTGGGGTTAGCGGGAGCAATGTACAATGAGCAGTTCTTC.

This clonotype was counted only a few times. The genes are TRBV7-2 and TRBJ2-3; D unclear. The CDR3 covers 14 residues. V gave up 5 bases and J gave up 0 bases, with 9 bases separating them. Germline values: CDR1 SGHTA, CDR2 FQGNSA. This CDR3 is CASSARASTDTQYF. CDR3 nucleotides: TGTGCCAGCAGCGCCCGGGCTAGCACAGATACGCAGTATTTT.

V and J are TRBV9 and TRBJ2-5; 9 bases are a match to TRBD2. The CDR3 loop spans 16 amino acids. In germline, CDR1 is SGDLS, CDR2 YYNGEE. V dropped 0 bases and J dropped 5; count of bases not matched to a gene: 8. The CDR3 DNA is TGTGCCAGCAGCGTAGGCCCTAGCGGGGTCGGGGAGACCCAGTACTTC. This codes for CASSVGPSGVGETQYF. Full variable domain (missing parts from reference TRBV9 and TRBJ2-5): DSGVTQTPKHLITATGQRVTLRCSPRSGDLSVYWYQQSLDQGLQFLIQYYNGEERAKGNILERFSAQQFPDLHSELNLSSLELGDSALYFCASSVGPSGVGETQYFGPGTRLLVL.

The chain links TRBV30 to TRBJ1-4; D is perhaps TRBD1 (6 bases). The V end lost 0 bases, the J end lost 10 bases, and 18 bases lay between the germline ends. In germline, CDR1 is GTSNPN, CDR2 SVGIG (reference sequence). CDR3 length equals 15 residues. This CDR3 reads CAWSVQGELAAKLFF. Written as DNA, the CDR3 is TGTGCCTGGAGTGTACAGGGAGAACTGGCAGCAAAACTGTTTTTT.

The rearrangement uses TRBV21-1 and TRBJ2-2; the table's D call TRBD2 went unverified against the DNA. TRBV21-1 is given as a pseudogene. CDR3 length: 16 amino acids. CDR3 protein: CASTRRGGMNTGELFF. The DNA for the CDR3 is TGTGCCAGCACCCGGCGGGGGGGGATGAACACCGGGGAGCTGTTTTTT.

This clonotype has ten or more counts. Relative to the germline gene, one junction end is altered; a read error may explain this. The chain couples TRBV7-7 to TRBJ2-1; D is possibly TRBD2 (6 bases). CDR1 SSHAT and CDR2 FNYEAQ come from the germline V gene (reference sequence). This CDR3 region has 16 residues. The CDR3 is CASSLQLAPPYNEQFF. CDR3 coding DNA: TGTGCTAGCAGCTTGCAACTAGCTCCACCCTACAATGAGCAGTTCTTC.

The chain has TRBV7-2 and TRBJ1-4; TRBD1 agrees at 8 bases. This CDR3 is built from 14 residues. The germline CDR1 and CDR2 sequences are SGHTA and FQGNSA. V shed 2 bases and J 5 bases; nucleotides not matched to a gene: 1. CDR3 amino acids: CASSLTGGNEKLFF. As DNA, the CDR3 is TGTGCCAGCAGCTTAACAGGGGGGAATGAAAAACTGTTTTTT.

The V and J genes are TRBV7-2 and TRBJ2-3; 10 nucleotides agree with TRBD2. This CDR3 is 15 amino acids long. CDR1 is SGHTA, CDR2 FQGNSA, per germline. With 5 bases clipped from V and 5 bases from J, the junction kept 7 bases outside the gene matches. In DNA, the CDR3 is TGTGCCAGCAGCCTCCAGCGGGGGGGCCTAGATACGCAGTATTTT. It codes for CASSLQRGGLDTQYF.

This clonotype was recorded a few times. The chain combines TRBV11-1 with TRBJ1-2; 7 bases map to TRBD1. The CDR3 loop spans 14 amino acids. Germline CDR1 and CDR2: SGHAT and FQDESV (reference sequence). V lost 5 bases to trimming and J lost 3 bases; unmatched junction nucleotides: 6. The CDR3, as DNA: TGTGCCAGCAGCGCCCAAACAGGGGACTATGGCTACACCTTC. Translating gives CASSAQTGDYGYTF.

This clonotype was seen at least ten times. This chain uses TRBV11-2 with TRBJ2-7, with TRBD1 matching 7 bases. Germline V gene sequence: CDR1 SGHAT, CDR2 FQNNGV. The trim removed 6 bases at V and 3 bases at J, leaving 5 bases unmatched. This CDR3 has 13 residues. The CDR3 reads CASSLNRGYEQYF. Here the CDR3 DNA reads TGTGCCAGCAGTCTTAACAGGGGCTACGAGCAGTACTTC.

This chain uses TRBV30 with TRBJ2-7; D may be TRBD2 (6 bases). CDR3 length: 14 amino acids. Trimming left V 1 base short and J 5 bases short, with 15 bases between. Germline V CDR1 and CDR2: GTSNPN, SVGIG (reference sequence). The CDR3 DNA follows: TGTGCCTGGAGTGGCTTCGGGGGAACGGACGAGCAGTACTTC. This gives the protein CAWSGFGGTDEQYF.

The V call is TRBV2, the J call TRBJ1-1; D perhaps matches TRBD1 (5 bases). The germline gives CDR1 SNHLY, CDR2 FYNNEI. There are 11 residues in the CDR3. Trimming took 6 bases from V and 7 from J, leaving 9 bases between them. The CDR3 reads CASSWGNEAFF. The CDR3 DNA reads as TGTGCCAGCAGCTGGGGGAATGAAGCTTTCTTT.

This clonotype has only a few counts. The gene calls are TRBV4-3 and TRBJ2-1, with TRBD2 matching 11 bases. The CDR3 is 15 amino acids. Looked up from germline, CDR1 is LGHNA and CDR2 is YSLEER. The ends lost 5 bases at V and 5 bases at J; junction bases unmatched: 5. The CDR3 reads CASSYLAGGNNEQFF. In nucleotides, the CDR3 is TGCGCCAGCAGCTATTTAGCGGGAGGGAACAATGAGCAGTTCTTC.

The chain couples TRBV2 to TRBJ2-2; 11 bases map to TRBD2. This CDR3 is 18 amino acids long. CDR1 and CDR2 (germline): SNHLY, FYNNEI. Trimming at V came to 0 bases and at J to 1 base, leaving 4 bases not matched to a gene. Written as DNA, the CDR3 is TGTGCCAGCAGTGAAGCCACTAGCGGGGGCCTGAACACCGGGGAGCTGTTTTTT. Translating it yields CASSEATSGGLNTGELFF.

This chain links TRBV4-2 with TRBJ1-3; a possible D gene is TRBD1 (6 bases). Trimming shortened V by 2 bases and J by 2 bases, and 10 bases separated the two germline ends. This CDR3 has 15 amino acids. Germline lookup yields CDR1 LGHNA and CDR2 YNFKEQ. The CDR3 sequence is CASSQTGHPGNTIYF. Here the CDR3 DNA reads TGTGCCAGCAGCCAAACAGGGCATCCTGGAAACACCATATATTTT.

This chain connects TRBV6-5 to TRBJ2-5; 8 positions agree with TRBD2. Per germline, CDR1 MNHEY and CDR2 SVGAGI. This CDR3 spans 16 amino acids. V lost 0 bases, J lost 6 bases, and 9 bases stayed unmatched. CDR3 in amino acids: CASSYSSGRARKTQYF. In nucleotides, the CDR3 is TGTGCCAGCAGTTACTCTTCCGGGAGGGCCAGGAAGACCCAGTACTTC.

To note about this clonotype: One end of the junction fails to match germline, which may point to a read error. The chain carries TRBV7-9 and TRBJ1-2; TRBD1 matches 8 bases. The CDR3 consists of 16 residues. The V gene's germline CDR1 is SEHNR and CDR2 FQNEAQ (reference sequence). The CDR3 sequence: CASSLATGGRRYGYTF. The CDR3 nucleotides read TGTGCCAGCAGCCTAGCTACAGGGGGAAGAAGGTATGGCTACACCTTC.

The V gene is TRBV25-1, the J gene TRBJ2-5; D ambiguous. The V end was cut by 2 bases, the J end by 5 bases, with 0 bases between. The length of the CDR3 is 10 residues. The germline V gene encodes CDR1 MGHDK and CDR2 SYGVNS. CDR3 residues: CASSEETQYF. DNA for the CDR3: TGTGCCAGCAGTGAAGAGACCCAGTACTTC.

In its sample, this clonotype was seen a few times. This chain joins TRBV11-3 and TRBJ1-1; D is ambiguous. Germline CDR1 reads SGHNT; CDR2 reads YENEEA. This CDR3 is built from 12 residues. V dropped 3 bases and J dropped 8 bases, with 10 bases sitting between them. The CDR3 reads CASSFLLSEAFF. CDR3 DNA: TGTGCCAGCAGCTTCCTATTATCCGAAGCTTTCTTT. Supplemented by reference TRBV11-3 and TRBJ1-1, the full variable domain reads EAGVVQSPRYKIIEKKQPVAFWCNPISGHNTLYWYLQNLGQGPELLIRYENEEAVDDSQLPKDRFSAERLKGVDSTLKIQPAELGDSAVYLCASSFLLSEAFFGQGTRLTVV.

The sample holds a few counts of this clonotype. The J gene is TRBJ2-1, the V gene TRBV5-1, with TRBD2 identical over 8 bases. The CDR3 extends over 16 amino acids. Germline values: CDR1 SGHRS, CDR2 YFSETQ. The V gene end was trimmed by 0 bases and the J gene end by 5 bases; junction bases not matched to a gene: 7. CDR3 protein: CASSLAGSGKNNEQFF. CDR3 in DNA: TGCGCCAGCAGCTTGGCGGGTAGCGGGAAAAACAATGAGCAGTTCTTC. Combining the CDR3 with reference TRBV5-1 and TRBJ2-1 gives the whole variable domain KAGVTQTPRYLIKTRGQQVTLSCSPISGHRSVSWYQQTPGQGLQFLFEYFSETQRNKGNFPGRFSGRQFSNSRSEMNVSTLELGDSALYLCASSLAGSGKNNEQFFGPGTRLTVL.

This rearrangement joins TRBV28 to TRBJ2-1, with TRBD1 identical over 11 bases. Germline CDR1 and CDR2: MDHEN and SYDVKM. The junction had 2 bases not matched to a gene; V was cut back by 8 bases and J by 2 bases. The CDR3 consists of 14 residues. The CDR3, as DNA: TGTGCCAGCCGGACAGGGGGCGCCTACAATGAGCAGTTCTTC. Protein product: CASRTGGAYNEQFF.

This clonotype appeared a few times. The CDR3 DNA reads TGTGCCAGCAGTTACCCTGGCGAATTGAGGAACACCGGGGAGCTGTTTTTT. This encodes CASSYPGELRNTGELFF. The chain combines TRBV6-2 or TRBV6-3 with TRBJ2-2; D ambiguous. V lost 2 bases and J 1 base, leaving 14 bases between the germline ends. The CDR3 extends over 17 amino acids. Germline V gene data show CDR1 as MNHEY and CDR2 as SVGEGT.

The chain employs TRBV20-1 and TRBJ1-1; TRBD1 might be the D (6 bases). The CDR3 consists of 14 residues. Trimming took off 0 bases at V and 5 bases at J, with 13 bases between the two ends. Germline V gives CDR1 DFQATT, CDR2 SNEGSKA (reference sequence). The CDR3 coding sequence is TGCAGTGCTAGAGACAGGACAGTAAGGACTGAAGCTTTCTTT. Its translation: CSARDRTVRTEAFF.

The chain links TRBV6-2 or TRBV6-3 to TRBJ2-1; maybe TRBD1 (6 bases). V shed 2 bases and J shed 0 bases, with 20 bases lying between them. Germline V CDR1 and CDR2: MNHEY, SVGEGT. The CDR3 runs to 19 residues. In nucleotides, the CDR3 is TGTGCCAGCAGTTACGTTTTTATTGGCAGGGGCTCCTCCTACAATGAGCAGTTCTTC. Translation: CASSYVFIGRGSSYNEQFF.

This clonotype was recorded a few times. The chain recombines TRBV29-1 with TRBJ2-1; D not resolved. This CDR3 is built from 13 residues. Trimming took 5 bases from V and 0 from J, leaving 8 bases between them. CDR1 is SQVTM and CDR2 is ANQGSEA in the germline V gene. CDR3 coding DNA: TGCAGCGTTAAGGCGTTCTCCTACAATGAGCAGTTCTTC. It yields the protein CSVKAFSYNEQFF.

This clonotype has only a few counts. This rearrangement joins TRBV6-5 to TRBJ1-4; D gene ambiguous. CDR3 length: 15 amino acids. Germline lookup yields CDR1 MNHEY and CDR2 SVGAGI. V lost 5 bases and J 0 bases, leaving 10 bases between the germline ends. The DNA for the CDR3 is TGTGCCAGCAGTACTGGACGGTCAACTAATGAAAAACTGTTTTTT. It is translated as CASSTGRSTNEKLFF.